This T cell receptor beta chain appears in the sequencing data of a study of T cell repertoires in cytomegalovirus infection. Study findings and constraints: The study found HLA-C-restricted CMV-specific TCR beta clonotypes dominating the ex vivo response.

TCRdb re-called the reads through MiXCR, storing one row per CDR3 protein. The profile shows hundreds of thousands of distinct CDR3 sequences, roughly 17% of them singletons. The table lists this clonotype with many counts. Its antigen is still unknown. CDR3 length: 13 amino acids. Between the trimmed V and J ends, which lost 6 bases and 0 bases, there was a span of 8 bases. Germline CDR1 and CDR2: MNHNS and SASEGT. The sample comprised PBMCs. This clonotype was sampled from a human donor in good health (CMV status not recorded). Some clones in this sample may be carry-over from other donors' samples. V gene TRBV6-1 combines with J gene TRBJ1-1; D remains unclear. The CDR3 is CASRSRMNTEAFF. CDR3 nucleotides: TGTGCCAGCAGATCCAGAATGAACACTGAAGCTTTCTTT.